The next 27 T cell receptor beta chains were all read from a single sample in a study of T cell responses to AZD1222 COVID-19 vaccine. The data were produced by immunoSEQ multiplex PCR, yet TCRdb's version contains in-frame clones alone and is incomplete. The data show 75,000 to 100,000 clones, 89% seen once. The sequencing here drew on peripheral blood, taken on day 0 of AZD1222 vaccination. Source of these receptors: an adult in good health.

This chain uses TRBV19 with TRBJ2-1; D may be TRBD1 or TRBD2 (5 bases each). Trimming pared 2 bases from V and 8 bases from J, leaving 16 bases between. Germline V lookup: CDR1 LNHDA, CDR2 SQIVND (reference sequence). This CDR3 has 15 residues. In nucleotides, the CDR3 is TGTGCCAGTAGTATAAGGGGAGAGCTCGGGGATGAGCAGTTCTTC. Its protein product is CASSIRGELGDEQFF.

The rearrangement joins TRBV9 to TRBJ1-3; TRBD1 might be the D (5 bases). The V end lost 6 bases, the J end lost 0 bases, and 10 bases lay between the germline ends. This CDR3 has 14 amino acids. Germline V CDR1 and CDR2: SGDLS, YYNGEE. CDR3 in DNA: TGTGCCAGCACAGAGGGGAGCTCTGGAAACACCATATATTTT. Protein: CASTEGSSGNTIYF.

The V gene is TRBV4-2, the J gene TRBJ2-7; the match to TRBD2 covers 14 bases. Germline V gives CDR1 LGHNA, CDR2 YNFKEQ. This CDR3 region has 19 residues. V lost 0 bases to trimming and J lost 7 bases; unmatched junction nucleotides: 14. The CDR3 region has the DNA TGTGCCAGCAGCCAAGACCCGGGACTAGCGGGAGTAAGAGCTCGGGAGCAGTACTTC. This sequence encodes CASSQDPGLAGVRAREQYF.

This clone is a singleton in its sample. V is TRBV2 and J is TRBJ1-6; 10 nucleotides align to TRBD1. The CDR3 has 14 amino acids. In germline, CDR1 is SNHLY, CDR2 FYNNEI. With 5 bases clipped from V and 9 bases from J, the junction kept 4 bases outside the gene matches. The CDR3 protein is CASSTGQGGSPLHF. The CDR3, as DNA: TGTGCCAGCAGTACCGGACAGGGGGGTTCACCCCTCCACTTT.

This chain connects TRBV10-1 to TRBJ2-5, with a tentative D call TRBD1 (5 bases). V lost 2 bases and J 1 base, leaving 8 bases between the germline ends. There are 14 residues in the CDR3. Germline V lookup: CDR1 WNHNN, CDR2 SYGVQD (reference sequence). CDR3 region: CASSETRAQETQYF. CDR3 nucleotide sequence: TGCGCCAGCAGTGAGACCAGGGCCCAAGAGACCCAGTACTTC.

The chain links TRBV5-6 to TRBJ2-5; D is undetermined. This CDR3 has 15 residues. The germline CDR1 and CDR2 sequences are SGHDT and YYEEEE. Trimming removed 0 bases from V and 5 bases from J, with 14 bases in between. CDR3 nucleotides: TGTGCCAGCAGCTTGGCCGAGAAGGGCCGGGAGACCCAGTACTTC. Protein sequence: CASSLAEKGRETQYF.

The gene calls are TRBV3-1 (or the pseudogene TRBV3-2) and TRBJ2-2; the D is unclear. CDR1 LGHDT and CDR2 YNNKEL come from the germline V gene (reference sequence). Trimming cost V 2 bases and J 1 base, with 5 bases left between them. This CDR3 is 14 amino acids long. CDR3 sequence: CASSQPGNTGELFF. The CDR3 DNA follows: TGTGCCAGCAGCCAACCAGGGAACACCGGGGAGCTGTTTTTT.

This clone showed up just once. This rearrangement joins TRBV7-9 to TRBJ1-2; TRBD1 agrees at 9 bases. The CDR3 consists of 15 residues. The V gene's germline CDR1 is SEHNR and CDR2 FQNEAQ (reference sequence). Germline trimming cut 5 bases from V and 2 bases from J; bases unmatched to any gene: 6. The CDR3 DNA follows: TGTGCCAGCAGCACACGGGACAGGGAAAACTATGGCTACACCTTC. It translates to CASSTRDRENYGYTF.

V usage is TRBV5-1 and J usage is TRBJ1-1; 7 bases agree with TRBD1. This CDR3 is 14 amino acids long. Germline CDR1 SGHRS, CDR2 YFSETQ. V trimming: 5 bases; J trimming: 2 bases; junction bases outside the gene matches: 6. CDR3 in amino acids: CASRRDSTNTEAFF. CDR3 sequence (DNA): TGCGCCAGCAGGAGGGACAGTACTAACACTGAAGCTTTCTTT.

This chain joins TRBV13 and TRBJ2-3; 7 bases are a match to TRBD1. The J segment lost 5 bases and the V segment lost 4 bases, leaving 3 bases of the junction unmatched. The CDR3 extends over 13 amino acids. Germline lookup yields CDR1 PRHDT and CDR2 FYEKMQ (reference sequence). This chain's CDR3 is CASSYTGVDTQYF. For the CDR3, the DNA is TGTGCCAGCAGCTATACAGGGGTAGATACGCAGTATTTT.

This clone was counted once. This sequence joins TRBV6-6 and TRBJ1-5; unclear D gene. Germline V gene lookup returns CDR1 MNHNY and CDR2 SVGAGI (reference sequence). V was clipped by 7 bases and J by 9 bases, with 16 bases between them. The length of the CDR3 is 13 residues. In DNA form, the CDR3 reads TGTGCCAGCACCGATTTGGGAGGTCGGCCCCAGCATTTT. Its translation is CASTDLGGRPQHF.

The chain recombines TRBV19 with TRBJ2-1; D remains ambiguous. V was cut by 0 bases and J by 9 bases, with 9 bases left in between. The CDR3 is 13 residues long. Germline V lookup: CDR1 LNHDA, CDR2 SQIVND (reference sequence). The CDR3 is CASSIDGLFEQFF. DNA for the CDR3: TGTGCCAGTAGTATAGACGGTTTATTTGAGCAGTTCTTC.

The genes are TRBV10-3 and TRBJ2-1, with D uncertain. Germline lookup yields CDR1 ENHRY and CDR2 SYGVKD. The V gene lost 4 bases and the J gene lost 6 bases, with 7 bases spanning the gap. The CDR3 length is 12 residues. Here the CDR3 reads CAISGRGNEQFF. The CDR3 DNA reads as TGTGCCATCAGTGGCCGCGGCAATGAGCAGTTCTTC.

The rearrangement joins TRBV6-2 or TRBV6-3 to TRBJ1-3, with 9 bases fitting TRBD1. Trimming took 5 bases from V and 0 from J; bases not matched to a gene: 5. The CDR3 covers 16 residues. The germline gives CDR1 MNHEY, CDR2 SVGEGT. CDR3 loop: CASSRTGGPSGNTIYF. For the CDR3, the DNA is TGTGCCAGCAGTCGAACAGGGGGCCCCTCTGGAAACACCATATATTTT.

Here the CDR3 DNA reads TGTGCCAGTAGTACCCGACAGGGCCAAGGCGGCTACACCTTC. This gives the protein CASSTRQGQGGYTF. V gene TRBV19 combines with J gene TRBJ1-2; 7 bases align to TRBD1. With V trimmed by 4 bases and J by 8 bases, 10 bases remained unmatched. This CDR3 has 14 residues. The V gene's germline CDR1 is LNHDA and CDR2 SQIVND (reference sequence). The full variable domain, in which reference TRBV19 and TRBJ1-2 provide the parts outside the CDR3, is DGGITQSPKYLFRKEGQNVTLSCEQNLNHDAMYWYRQDPGQGLRLIYYSQIVNDFQKGDIAEGYSVSREKKESFPLTVTSAQKNPTAFYLCASSTRQGQGGYTFGSGTRLTVV.

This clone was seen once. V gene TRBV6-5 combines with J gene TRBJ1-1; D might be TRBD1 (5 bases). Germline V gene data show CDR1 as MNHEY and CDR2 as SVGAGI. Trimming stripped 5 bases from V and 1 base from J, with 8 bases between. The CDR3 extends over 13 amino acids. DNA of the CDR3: TGTGCCAGCAGTCCCGGACAGAACACTGAAGCTTTCTTT. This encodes CASSPGQNTEAFF.

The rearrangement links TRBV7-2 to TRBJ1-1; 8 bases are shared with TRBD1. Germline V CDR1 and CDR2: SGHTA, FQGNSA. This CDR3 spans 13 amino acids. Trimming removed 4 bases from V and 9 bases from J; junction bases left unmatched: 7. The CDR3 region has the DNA TGTGCCAGCAGCTCTTCTCAGGGGGCTAAAGCTTTCTTT. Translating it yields CASSSSQGAKAFF.

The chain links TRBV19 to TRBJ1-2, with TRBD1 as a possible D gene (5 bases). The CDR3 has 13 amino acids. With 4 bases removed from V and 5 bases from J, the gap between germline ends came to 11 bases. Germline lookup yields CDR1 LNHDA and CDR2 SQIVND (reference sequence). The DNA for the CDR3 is TGTGCCAGTAGTACAGGGTTGGGATATGGCTACACCTTC. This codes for CASSTGLGYGYTF.

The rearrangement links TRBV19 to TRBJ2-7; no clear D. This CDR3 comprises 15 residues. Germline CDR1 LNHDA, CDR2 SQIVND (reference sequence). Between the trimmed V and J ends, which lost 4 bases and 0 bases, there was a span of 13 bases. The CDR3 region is CASSKGRPISYEQYF. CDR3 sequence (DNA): TGTGCCAGTAGTAAAGGGCGGCCGATCTCCTACGAGCAGTACTTC.

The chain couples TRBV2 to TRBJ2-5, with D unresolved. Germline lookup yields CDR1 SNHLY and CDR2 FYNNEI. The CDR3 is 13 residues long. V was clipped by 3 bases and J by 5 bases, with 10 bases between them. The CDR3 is CASSELAEETQYF. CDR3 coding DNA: TGTGCCAGCAGTGAGTTGGCGGAGGAGACCCAGTACTTC.

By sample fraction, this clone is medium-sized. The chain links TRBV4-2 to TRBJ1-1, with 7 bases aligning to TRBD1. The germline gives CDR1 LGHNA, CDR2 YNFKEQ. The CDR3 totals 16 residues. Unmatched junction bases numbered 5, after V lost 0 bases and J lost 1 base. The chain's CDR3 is CASSQDLEGANTEAFF. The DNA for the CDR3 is TGTGCCAGCAGCCAAGATCTGGAGGGGGCGAACACTGAAGCTTTCTTT.

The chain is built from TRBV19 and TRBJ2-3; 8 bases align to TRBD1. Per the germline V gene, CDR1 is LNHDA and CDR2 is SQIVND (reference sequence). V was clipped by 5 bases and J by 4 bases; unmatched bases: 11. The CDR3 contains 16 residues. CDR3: CASSELLAGGADTQYF. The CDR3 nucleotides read TGTGCCAGTAGTGAGCTGTTGGCAGGGGGCGCAGATACGCAGTATTTT. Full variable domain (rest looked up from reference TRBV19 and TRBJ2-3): DGGITQSPKYLFRKEGQNVTLSCEQNLNHDAMYWYRQDPGQGLRLIYYSQIVNDFQKGDIAEGYSVSREKKESFPLTVTSAQKNPTAFYLCASSELLAGGADTQYFGPGTRLTVL.

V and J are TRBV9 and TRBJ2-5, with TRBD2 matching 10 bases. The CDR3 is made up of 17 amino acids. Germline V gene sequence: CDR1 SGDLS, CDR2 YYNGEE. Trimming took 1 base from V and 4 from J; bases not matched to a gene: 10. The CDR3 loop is CASSVSLGLASPETQYF. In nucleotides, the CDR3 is TGTGCCAGCAGCGTATCGTTGGGACTAGCGTCCCCAGAGACCCAGTACTTC.

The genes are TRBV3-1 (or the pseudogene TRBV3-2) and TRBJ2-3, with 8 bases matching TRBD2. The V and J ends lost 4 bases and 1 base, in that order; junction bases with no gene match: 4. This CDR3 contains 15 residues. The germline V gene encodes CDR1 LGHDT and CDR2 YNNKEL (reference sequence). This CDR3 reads CASSPRGGRTDTQYF. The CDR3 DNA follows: TGTGCCAGCAGCCCCCGGGGGGGACGCACAGATACGCAGTATTTT.

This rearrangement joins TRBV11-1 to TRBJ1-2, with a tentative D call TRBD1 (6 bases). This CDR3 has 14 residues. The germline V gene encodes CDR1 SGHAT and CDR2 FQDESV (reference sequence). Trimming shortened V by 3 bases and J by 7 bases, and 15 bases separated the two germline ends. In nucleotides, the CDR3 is TGTGCCAGCAGCTTGGGGGCAGGGACCGGTGGCTACACCTTC. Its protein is CASSLGAGTGGYTF. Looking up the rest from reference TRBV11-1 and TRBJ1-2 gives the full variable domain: EAEVAQSPRYKITEKSQAVAFWCDPISGHATLYWYRQILGQGPELLVQFQDESVVDDSQLPKDRFSAERLKGVDSTLKIQPAELGDSAMYLCASSLGAGTGGYTFGSGTRLTVV.

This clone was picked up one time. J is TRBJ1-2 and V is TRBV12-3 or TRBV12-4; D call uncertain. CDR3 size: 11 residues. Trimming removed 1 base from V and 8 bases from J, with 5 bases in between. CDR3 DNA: TGTGCCAGCAGTTTAGGGGAGGGCTACACCTTC. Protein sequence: CASSLGEGYTF.

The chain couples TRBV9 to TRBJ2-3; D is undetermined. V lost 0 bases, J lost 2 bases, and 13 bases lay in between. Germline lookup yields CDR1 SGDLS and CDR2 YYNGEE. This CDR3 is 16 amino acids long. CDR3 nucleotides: TGTGCCAGCAGCGTAGCTAATGGGCAGCTCACAGATACGCAGTATTTT. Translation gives CASSVANGQLTDTQYF.